Listed here are 23 T cell receptor beta chains from one sample, sequenced in a study of T-cell reconstitution after alpha-beta-depleted transplantation in children. Library preparation (for TCRbeta) was performed with unique molecular identifiers. TCRdb fed the PCR reads into MiXCR, producing one record per CDR3 protein. The sample records 440,000 or so distinct CDR3 sequences, about 40% being singletons. The sequences come from PBMCs, collected before TCRalphabeta/CD19-depleted stem cell transplant. Source of these receptors: a girl aged 2 to 10 with aplastic anemia, due to receive a stem cell transplant.

In its sample, this clonotype was seen many times. The V gene is TRBV11-3, the J gene TRBJ2-1; 8 bases are a match to TRBD2. In germline, CDR1 is SGHNT, CDR2 YENEEA. CDR3 length equals 14 residues. After removal of 6 bases from V and 9 bases from J, the junction contained 10 bases not matched to a gene. CDR3 protein: CASSLREGQGEQFF. The CDR3 coding sequence is TGTGCCAGCAGTCTTCGGGAGGGCCAGGGTGAGCAGTTCTTC.

The table lists this clonotype with many counts. The chain couples TRBV28 to TRBJ2-7, with 7 bases lining up with TRBD2. Germline CDR1 MDHEN, CDR2 SYDVKM. V lost 3 bases, J lost 2 bases, and 13 bases stayed unmatched. This CDR3 has 17 residues. The CDR3 is CASSFSGGPRTTYEQYF. In DNA form, the CDR3 reads TGTGCCAGCAGTTTCTCGGGAGGCCCCCGCACCACCTACGAGCAGTACTTC. The whole variable domain, remainder taken from reference TRBV28 and TRBJ2-7, is DVKVTQSSRYLVKRTGEKVFLECVQDMDHENMFWYRQDPGLGLRLIYFSYDVKMKEKGDIPEGYSVSREKKERFSLILESASTNQTSMYLCASSFSGGPRTTYEQYFGPGTRLTVT.

The chain is built from TRBV4-2 and TRBJ1-1, with a weak D call TRBD1 (5 bases). The CDR3 is made up of 16 amino acids. The germline gives CDR1 LGHNA, CDR2 YNFKEQ. V was trimmed by 0 bases and J by 1 base, leaving 12 bases between them. The CDR3 sequence: CASSQDRGRGNTEAFF. The CDR3 DNA reads as TGTGCCAGCAGCCAAGATAGGGGAAGGGGGAACACTGAAGCTTTCTTT.

The chain employs TRBV29-1 and TRBJ2-1; TRBD2 aligns across 9 bases. Germline trimming cut 3 bases from V and 6 bases from J; bases unmatched to any gene: 9. The CDR3 has 15 residues. Per the germline V gene, CDR1 is SQVTM and CDR2 is ANQGSEA. Here the CDR3 reads CSVDGAGGSGNEQFF. The CDR3 region has the DNA TGCAGCGTTGATGGAGCGGGAGGATCCGGCAATGAGCAGTTCTTC.

The rearrangement joins TRBV10-3 to TRBJ1-1; D call uncertain. CDR1 and CDR2 from the germline V gene are ENHRY and SYGVKD. The V end was cut by 1 base, the J end by 4 bases, with 16 bases between. The CDR3 has 16 amino acids. The CDR3 spells CAISEYKDLLVTEAFF. The CDR3 DNA sequence: TGTGCCATCAGTGAGTATAAGGATCTCTTGGTCACTGAAGCTTTCTTT.

The rearrangement links TRBV15 to TRBJ2-2, with D perhaps matching TRBD1 (5 bases). The germline V gene has CDR1 LNHNV and CDR2 YYDKDF (reference sequence). This CDR3 has 15 amino acids. Trimming cost V 0 bases and J 4 bases, with 9 bases left between them. In DNA, the CDR3 is TGTGCCACCAGCAGAGACCCAGGGCGCACCGGGGAGCTGTTTTTT. Translating it yields CATSRDPGRTGELFF. The full variable domain, in which reference TRBV15 and TRBJ2-2 provide the parts outside the CDR3, is DAMVIQNPRYQVTQFGKPVTLSCSQTLNHNVMYWYQQKSSQAPKLLFHYYDKDFNNEADTPDNFQSRRPNTSFCFLDIRSPGLGDTAMYLCATSRDPGRTGELFFGEGSRLTVL.

This clonotype was seen only a few times. This sequence joins TRBV20-1 and TRBJ1-1; D gene ambiguous. The V end lost 4 bases, the J end lost 4 bases, and 13 bases lay between the germline ends. Germline V gives CDR1 DFQATT, CDR2 SNEGSKA (reference sequence). This CDR3 contains 13 residues. The chain's CDR3 is CSATRDGSTEAFF. CDR3 DNA sequence: TGCAGTGCTACTAGAGACGGCTCCACTGAAGCTTTCTTT.

V and J are TRBV5-1 and TRBJ2-6; no definite D call. This CDR3 region has 15 residues. V lost 4 bases, J lost 0 bases, and 8 bases lay in between. Germline assignment: CDR1 SGHRS and CDR2 YFSETQ. CDR3 region: CASSPAHSGANVLTF. In nucleotides, the CDR3 is TGCGCCAGCAGCCCAGCCCACTCTGGGGCCAACGTCCTGACTTTC. The whole variable domain, filled in from reference TRBV5-1 and TRBJ2-6, reads KAGVTQTPRYLIKTRGQQVTLSCSPISGHRSVSWYQQTPGQGLQFLFEYFSETQRNKGNFPGRFSGRQFSNSRSEMNVSTLELGDSALYLCASSPAHSGANVLTFGAGSRLTVL.

CDR3 sequence (DNA): TGTGCCAGCAGCCCAGACGACCCGGGCAATGAGCAGTTCTTC. Protein product: CASSPDDPGNEQFF. The chain uses TRBV7-3 and TRBJ2-1; D is ambiguous. CDR1 and CDR2 from the germline V gene are SGHTA and FQGTGA. V was clipped by 5 bases and J by 6 bases, with 14 bases between them. This CDR3 is built from 14 residues.

V is TRBV10-2 and J is TRBJ2-5; 12 nucleotides line up with TRBD2. In germline, CDR1 is WSHSY, CDR2 SAAADI. The CDR3 has 16 residues. The junction had 10 bases not matched to a gene; V was cut back by 9 bases and J by 2 bases. The CDR3 is CASRLAGAWGQETQYF. CDR3 bases: TGCGCCAGTAGACTAGCGGGAGCCTGGGGGCAAGAGACCCAGTACTTC.

The rearrangement uses TRBV28 and TRBJ2-1; 7 positions match TRBD2. The germline V gene encodes CDR1 MDHEN and CDR2 SYDVKM. The CDR3 runs 14 residues. V lost 3 bases to trimming and J lost 5 bases; unmatched junction nucleotides: 4. The CDR3 here is CASSFRLADNEQFF. The CDR3 nucleotides read TGTGCCAGCAGTTTTAGGCTAGCGGACAATGAGCAGTTCTTC.

This clonotype turned up a few times. The chain joins TRBV3-1 to TRBJ2-7; D is uncertain. Germline loops: CDR1 LGHDT, CDR2 YNNKEL (reference sequence). This CDR3 is built from 13 residues. V lost 1 base and J 2 bases, leaving 6 bases between the germline ends. CDR3 nucleotides: TGTGCCAGCAGCCAAGTATGGGCCTACGAGCAGTACTTC. It specifies CASSQVWAYEQYF.

This clonotype was found once. The chain is built from TRBV7-3 and TRBJ2-1; D tentatively fits TRBD1 or TRBD2 (5 bases each). The germline CDR1 and CDR2 sequences are SGHTA and FQGTGA. V lost 8 bases and J 2 bases, leaving 7 bases between the germline ends. This CDR3 has 12 residues. CDR3 sequence reads: CASGGAYNEQFF. The CDR3 nucleotides read TGTGCCAGCGGGGGAGCCTACAATGAGCAGTTCTTC.

This clonotype was counted only a few times. J is TRBJ2-7 and V is TRBV9; D might be TRBD2 (5 bases). The length of the CDR3 is 15 residues. CDR1 is SGDLS and CDR2 is YYNGEE in the germline V gene. V lost 3 bases to trimming and J lost 2 bases, with 15 bases between them. In DNA form, the CDR3 reads TGTGCCAGCAGCGAACGACCCGGGGTCCCCTACGAGCAGTACTTC. It encodes CASSERPGVPYEQYF.

Many counts were recorded for this clonotype. V and J are TRBV10-3 and TRBJ2-7, with D perhaps matching TRBD2 (5 bases). This CDR3 is built from 15 residues. The germline gives CDR1 ENHRY, CDR2 SYGVKD. V was cut by 2 bases and J by 6 bases, with 17 bases left in between. The CDR3 protein is CAISEEGMRLGEQYF. CDR3 DNA: TGTGCCATCAGTGAGGAGGGAATGAGGCTTGGCGAGCAGTACTTC.

This clonotype was observed a handful of times. The chain joins TRBV28 to TRBJ2-3; 10 bases agree with TRBD2. V was pared by 6 bases and J by 6 bases, with 12 bases of the junction left unmatched. Per the germline V gene, CDR1 is MDHEN and CDR2 is SYDVKM. CDR3 length: 16 amino acids. The CDR3, as DNA: TGTGCCAGCAGATCTCAGCGGGAGGGCGGCTGGGATACGCAGTATTTT. Translated: CASRSQREGGWDTQYF.

This chain connects TRBV6-1 to TRBJ2-3; D may be TRBD1 (5 bases). Germline values: CDR1 MNHNS, CDR2 SASEGT. The CDR3 has 14 residues. Trimming left V 8 bases short and J 0 bases short, with 12 bases between. As DNA, the CDR3 is TGTGCCAGCGGCGCAGGGCTTAGCACAGATACGCAGTATTTT. The encoded protein is CASGAGLSTDTQYF.

This clonotype was observed a handful of times. V and J are TRBV25-1 and TRBJ2-5; TRBD2 aligns across 8 bases. CDR1 and CDR2 from the germline V gene are MGHDK and SYGVNS. Trimming took 3 bases from V and 4 from J; bases not matched to a gene: 4. There are 14 residues in the CDR3. CDR3 sequence: CASSDVREAETQYF. The DNA of the CDR3 is TGTGCCAGCAGTGACGTGCGGGAGGCAGAGACCCAGTACTTC.

This clonotype has more than one count but fewer than ten. The V and J genes are TRBV7-9 and TRBJ2-1; D not resolved. Germline CDR1 is SEHNR and CDR2 is FQNEAQ (reference sequence). The CDR3 has 15 residues. V gave up 2 bases and J gave up 7 bases, with 15 bases separating them. CDR3 amino acids: CASSLPGPKRNEQFF. For the CDR3, the DNA is TGTGCCAGCAGCTTACCAGGACCAAAAAGAAATGAGCAGTTCTTC.

The gene calls are TRBV28 and TRBJ2-5, with a weak D call TRBD1 (7 bases). The CDR3 covers 15 residues. The ends were cut back, 2 bases at V and 4 bases at J, with 14 bases in the middle. Germline CDR1 reads MDHEN; CDR2 reads SYDVKM. The DNA for the CDR3 is TGTGCCAGCAGTTTAGGGGGCCAGGGGGGAGAGACCCAGTACTTC. This codes for CASSLGGQGGETQYF.

Ten or more counts support this clonotype. The chain employs TRBV20-1 and TRBJ2-1, with TRBD1 identical over 7 bases. Trimming removed 2 bases from V and 4 bases from J; junction bases left unmatched: 8. Germline V CDR1 and CDR2: DFQATT, SNEGSKA (reference sequence). The CDR3 covers 15 residues. This chain's CDR3 is CSARNGQGDYNEQFF. The CDR3 DNA is TGCAGTGCTAGAAACGGGCAGGGGGATTACAATGAGCAGTTCTTC.

V is TRBV20-1 and J is TRBJ2-7, with 9 nucleotides matching TRBD2. The germline gives CDR1 DFQATT, CDR2 SNEGSKA (reference sequence). V trimming: 5 bases; J trimming: 1 base; junction bases outside the gene matches: 12. This CDR3 is 16 amino acids long. The CDR3 loop is CSASNRGLAGSYEQYF. CDR3 nucleotides: TGCAGTGCTTCAAATCGGGGACTAGCAGGGTCCTACGAGCAGTACTTC.

This clonotype was detected ten times or more. V is TRBV7-3 and J is TRBJ2-3; 8 nucleotides agree with TRBD2. Germline CDR1 is SGHTA and CDR2 is FQGTGA. J gave up 0 bases and V 2 bases, and 4 bases lay outside the gene matches. The CDR3 is 16 residues long. The DNA for the CDR3 is TGTGCCAGCAGCTTAGGACTAGCCTCTAGCACAGATACGCAGTATTTT. Protein sequence: CASSLGLASSTDTQYF.